This T cell receptor (beta chain) was found in a study of blood T cell repertoires in COVID-19. Study-level information: Spain, Italy and the United States supplied samples that represented acute and convalescent COVID-19. T cells, B-cell-depleted T cells, or PBMCs supplied cDNA or gDNA.

V shed 8 bases, J shed 5 bases, and the junction held 7 bases outside the gene matches. The CDR3 is made up of 13 amino acids. Germline CDR1 LGHDT, CDR2 YNNKEL (reference sequence). Authors' processing steps: How many nucleated cells were present was estimated from reference gene primer amplification. Clones were sequenced by immunoSEQ multiplex PCR, and TCRdb holds only the in-frame ones, with some missing. The DNA was the basis for D and trimming; V, J and clone size are from that table. The sample includes under 200,000 clones, about 74% of them seen just once. The sequenced material came from peripheral blood. This sequence joins TRBV3-1 (or the pseudogene TRBV3-2) and TRBJ2-7; TRBD1 matches at 9 bases. The sequence came from a man in his fifties or sixties with acute or convalescent COVID-19. As DNA, the CDR3 is TGTGCCAGCGTCCGGGACAGGGACCACGAGCAGTACTTC. Its protein product is CASVRDRDHEQYF.